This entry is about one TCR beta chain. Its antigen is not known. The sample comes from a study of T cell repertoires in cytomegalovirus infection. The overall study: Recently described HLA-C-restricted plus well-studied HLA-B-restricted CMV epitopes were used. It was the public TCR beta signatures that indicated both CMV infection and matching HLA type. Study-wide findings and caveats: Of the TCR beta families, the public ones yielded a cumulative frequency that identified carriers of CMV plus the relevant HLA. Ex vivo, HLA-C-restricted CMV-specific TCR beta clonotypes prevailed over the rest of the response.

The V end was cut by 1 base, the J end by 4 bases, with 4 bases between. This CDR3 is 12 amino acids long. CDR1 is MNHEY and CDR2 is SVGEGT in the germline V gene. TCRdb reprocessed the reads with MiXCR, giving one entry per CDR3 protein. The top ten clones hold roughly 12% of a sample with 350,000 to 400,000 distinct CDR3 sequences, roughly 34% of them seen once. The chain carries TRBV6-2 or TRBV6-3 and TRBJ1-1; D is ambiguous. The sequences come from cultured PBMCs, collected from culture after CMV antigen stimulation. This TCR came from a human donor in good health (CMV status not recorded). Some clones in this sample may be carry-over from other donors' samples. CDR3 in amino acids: CASSYWATEAFF. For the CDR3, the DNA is TGTGCCAGCAGTTACTGGGCCACTGAAGCTTTCTTT.